Listed below are T cell receptor beta chains from one sample, sequenced in a study of blood T cell repertoires in COVID-19. The repertoire was sequenced with immunoSEQ multiplex PCR; TCRdb's copy has only in-frame clones and lacks some. The repertoire holds 310,000 or so clones, with over 80% as singletons. What was sequenced was PBMCs or T cells enriched from blood (not recorded which). The receptor source for this set is a woman between 18 and 29 years old who had recovered from COVID-19. Each CDR3 is given with its conserved first and last residue. D genes are given only for firm matches. Where a row states a size, it is once, few, many or the class of an expanded clone; other rows omit it.

DNA	CDR3	V	J	size	D
TGTGCCAGCAGCCAACCGACAGGTTTCCAAGAGACCCAGTACTTC	CASSQPTGFQETQYF	TRBV16	TRBJ2-5	.	.
TGTGCCAGCAGCCCGGGACTAGCGGGAGACAATGAGCAGTTCTTC	CASSPGLAGDNEQFF	TRBV5-8	TRBJ2-1	many	TRBD2
TGCGCCAGCAGCCAGGACGGTGGAGGGACTGAAGCTTTCTTT	CASSQDGGGTEAFF	TRBV5-1	TRBJ1-1	.	.
TGTGCCAGCAGCCCCCTAAGGGGTGGTCAATACGAGCAGTACTTC	CASSPLRGGQYEQYF	TRBV7-2	TRBJ2-7	.	.
TGTGCCAGCAGCCCCGAGGCTAGCGGGGTCTCCTACGAGCAGTACTTC	CASSPEASGVSYEQYF	TRBV21-1	TRBJ2-7	few	.
TGTGCCAGCAGCCCGGGACATAATAATGAAAAACTGTTTTTT	CASSPGHNNEKLFF	TRBV7-2	TRBJ1-4	.	.
TGTGCCAGCAGCTTACTAGCGGGCACAGATACGCAGTATTTT	CASSLLAGTDTQYF	TRBV7-9	TRBJ2-3	.	TRBD2
TGCGCCAGCAGCCAAGACCAATTTAGCTCTAACTATGGCTACACCTTC	CASSQDQFSSNYGYTF	TRBV4-3	TRBJ1-2	.	.
TGTGCCAGCAGTGGGGGGGTGAAGGGCGGGTACGAGCAGTACTTC	CASSGGVKGGYEQYF	TRBV28	TRBJ2-7	.	TRBD2
TGTGCCAGCAGCTTTCGAGGTGTGAACACTGAAGCTTTCTTT	CASSFRGVNTEAFF	TRBV5-6	TRBJ1-1	.	.
TGTGCCAGCAGTTCCGGGGGGTCATCGGGAAACACCATATATTTT	CASSSGGSSGNTIYF	TRBV28	TRBJ1-3	once	.
TGTGCCAGCAAACGGACAGCTACAGATACGCAGTATTTT	CASKRTATDTQYF	TRBV9	TRBJ2-3	.	.
TGTGCCAGCAGTTCATCGGGTGGCGGGGAGCTGTTTTTT	CASSSSGGGELFF	TRBV6-5	TRBJ2-2	.	.
TGTGCCAGCAGTGTGAACGGACAGGGGGCGCTCCCAGATACGCAGTATTTT	CASSVNGQGALPDTQYF	TRBV28	TRBJ2-3	.	TRBD1
TGTGCCAGCAGCTTAGGCGCGACCCAGTACTTC	CASSLGATQYF	TRBV7-2	TRBJ2-5	.	.
TGTGCCAGCAGTTACGGTACAGGGTACGAGCAGTACTTC	CASSYGTGYEQYF	TRBV6-2/TRBV6-3	TRBJ2-7	once	.
TGTGCCAGCTCCACAGGGGTTAGGAGCTCCTACGAGCAGTACTTC	CASSTGVRSSYEQYF	TRBV18	TRBJ2-7	.	TRBD1
TGTGCCAGCAGTCATACAGTAAATCAGCCCCAGCATTTT	CASSHTVNQPQHF	TRBV28	TRBJ1-5	few	.
TGTGCCAGCAGTGGGGGGGGGACAGGTTTCAATCAGCCCCAGCATTTT	CASSGGGTGFNQPQHF	TRBV25-1	TRBJ1-5	.	TRBD1
TGTGCCAGCAGCTTCCTAGTCGGGTTATCGGAAAAACTGTTTTTT	CASSFLVGLSEKLFF	TRBV7-8	TRBJ1-4	.	.
TGTGCCAGTAGTATAGTTCCGGGAGATGAGCAGTTCTTC	CASSIVPGDEQFF	TRBV19	TRBJ2-1	.	.
TGTGCCAGTACCGACCAGGGGGCCGGTTCACCCCTCCACTTT	CASTDQGAGSPLHF	TRBV19	TRBJ1-6	.	TRBD1
TGTGCCAGCAGCCCGATAGTGAACACTGAAGCTTTCTTT	CASSPIVNTEAFF	TRBV7-7	TRBJ1-1	.	.